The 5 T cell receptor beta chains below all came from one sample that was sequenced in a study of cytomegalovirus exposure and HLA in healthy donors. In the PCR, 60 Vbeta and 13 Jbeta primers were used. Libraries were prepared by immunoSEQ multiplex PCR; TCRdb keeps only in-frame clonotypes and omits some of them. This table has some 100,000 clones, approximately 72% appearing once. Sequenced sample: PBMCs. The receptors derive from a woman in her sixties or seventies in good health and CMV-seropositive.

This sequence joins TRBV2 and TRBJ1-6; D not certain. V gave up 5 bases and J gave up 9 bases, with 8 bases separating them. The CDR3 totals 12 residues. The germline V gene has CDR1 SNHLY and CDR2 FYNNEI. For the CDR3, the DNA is TGTGCCAGCAGTAAAGGGAGTTCACCCCTCCACTTT. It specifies CASSKGSSPLHF.

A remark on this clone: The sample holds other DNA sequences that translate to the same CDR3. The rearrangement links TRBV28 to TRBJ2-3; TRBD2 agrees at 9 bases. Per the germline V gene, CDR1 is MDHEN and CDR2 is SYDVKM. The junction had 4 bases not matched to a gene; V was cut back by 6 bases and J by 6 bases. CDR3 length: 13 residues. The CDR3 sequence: CASRAGGSDTQYF. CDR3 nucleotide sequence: TGTGCCAGCAGGGCGGGGGGGTCGGATACGCAGTATTTT.

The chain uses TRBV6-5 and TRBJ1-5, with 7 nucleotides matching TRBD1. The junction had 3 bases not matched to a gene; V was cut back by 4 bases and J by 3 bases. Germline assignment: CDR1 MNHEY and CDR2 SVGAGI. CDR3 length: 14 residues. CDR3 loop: CASSLQGTNQPQHF. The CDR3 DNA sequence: TGTGCCAGCAGTTTACAGGGGACCAATCAGCCCCAGCATTTT.

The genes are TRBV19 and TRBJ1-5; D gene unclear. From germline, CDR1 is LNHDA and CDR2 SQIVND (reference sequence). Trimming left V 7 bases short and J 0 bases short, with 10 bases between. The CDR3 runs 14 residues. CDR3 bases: TGTGCCAGTACCACAATCGATAGCAATCAGCCCCAGCATTTT. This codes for CASTTIDSNQPQHF.

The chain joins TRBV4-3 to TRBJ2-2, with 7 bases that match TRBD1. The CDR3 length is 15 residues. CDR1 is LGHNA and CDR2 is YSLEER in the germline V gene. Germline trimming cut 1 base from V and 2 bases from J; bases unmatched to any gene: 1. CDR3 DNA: TGCGCCAGCAGCCAAGGGACAGGAAACACCGGGGAGCTGTTTTTT. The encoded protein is CASSQGTGNTGELFF.